Shown below are 20 T cell receptor beta chains from a single sample sequenced in a study of post-analysis software for immune sequencing data. These TCRs are of unknown antigen specificity. Unique molecular identifiers were built into the TCR beta cDNA libraries. TCRdb re-derived calls from the PCR reads in MiXCR, one entry per CDR3 protein. The data contain approximately 440,000 distinct CDR3 sequences, under 55% of them seen just once; the ten biggest clones take up about 12%. Findings and caveats of the study: Patients used five TRBV segments, including TRBV5-6, TRBV5-1 and TRBV20-1, more often than controls.

Sample: blood. These receptors came from a girl aged 10 to 17 with multiple sclerosis.

This chain joins TRBV28 and TRBJ2-5; the match to TRBD1 covers 7 bases. The J call may be in error: the DNA end matches TRBJ2-7 better. This CDR3 contains 13 residues. Germline V CDR1 and CDR2: MDHEN, SYDVKM. CDR3 nucleotides: TGTGCCAGCAGTACAGGGGACAGCTACGAGCAGTACTTC. The encoded protein is CASSTGDSYEQYF.

The J gene is TRBJ2-5, the V gene TRBV9; D possibly corresponds to TRBD1 (7 bases). This CDR3 has 15 residues. The V gene lost 3 bases and the J gene lost 2 bases, with 14 bases spanning the gap. The germline CDR1 and CDR2 sequences are SGDLS and YYNGEE. This CDR3 is CASSEGAGQQETQYF. CDR3 bases: TGTGCCAGCAGCGAGGGGGCGGGACAGCAAGAGACCCAGTACTTC.

This clonotype was counted between two and nine times. The chain combines TRBV6-5 with TRBJ1-2; D is unclear. The CDR3 length is 14 residues. The V end was cut by 0 bases, the J end by 8 bases, with 13 bases between. The V gene's germline CDR1 is MNHEY and CDR2 SVGAGI. DNA for the CDR3: TGTGCCAGCAGTTACTCGCGACAAGCGTACGGCTACACCTTC. Its translation is CASSYSRQAYGYTF.

This clonotype was seen only a few times. V gene TRBV12-3 or TRBV12-4 combines with J gene TRBJ2-1; 9 bases map to TRBD1. Trimming took 3 bases from V and 10 from J; bases not matched to a gene: 7. The CDR3 is made up of 14 amino acids. For the CDR3, the DNA is TGTGCCAGCAGTTTTGGGGACAGGGTTAAGGAGCAGTTCTTC. Protein: CASSFGDRVKEQFF.

The chain is built from TRBV25-1 and TRBJ1-1; weak D call: TRBD1 (6 bases). Between the trimmed V and J ends, which lost 6 bases and 1 base, there was a span of 15 bases. Germline values: CDR1 MGHDK, CDR2 SYGVNS. The CDR3 length is 15 residues. CDR3 amino acids: CASSPPTGRNTEAFF. CDR3 nucleotides: TGTGCCAGCAGCCCCCCGACAGGACGGAACACTGAAGCTTTCTTT.

This clonotype was counted only a few times. The chain uses TRBV29-1 and TRBJ2-3, with no clear D. The germline V gene encodes CDR1 SQVTM and CDR2 ANQGSEA. CDR3 length: 11 residues. V lost 4 bases and J 4 bases, leaving 6 bases between the germline ends. The CDR3 region is CSVGDPDTQYF. CDR3 DNA sequence: TGCAGCGTTGGTGACCCAGATACGCAGTATTTT.

The J gene is TRBJ2-4, the V gene TRBV10-1; a possible D gene is TRBD2 (7 bases). The DNA end is more similar to TRBJ2-5, so the J call may be wrong. CDR3 size: 14 residues. From germline, CDR1 is WNHNN and CDR2 SYGVQD (reference sequence). CDR3 DNA: TGCGCCAGCAGTGCGGGGGGCCCGCAAGAGACCCAGTACTTC. This translates into CASSAGGPQETQYF.

In its sample, this clonotype was seen a few times. The CDR3 sequence is CASSKATSGSSYNEQFF. In DNA, the CDR3 is TGTGCCAGCAGCAAAGCGACTAGCGGAAGCTCCTACAATGAGCAGTTCTTC. This sequence joins TRBV7-3 and TRBJ2-1, with 9 bases aligning to TRBD2. The V segment lost 5 bases and the J segment 0 bases; nucleotides outside the gene matches: 8. CDR1 and CDR2 (germline): SGHTA, FQGTGA. The CDR3 runs to 17 residues.

Only a few counts were recorded for this clonotype. The J gene is TRBJ1-2, the V gene TRBV4-1; D might be TRBD1 (5 bases). This CDR3 has 15 residues. V dropped 1 base and J dropped 4 bases, with 13 bases sitting between them. The germline CDR1 and CDR2 sequences are MGHRA and YSYEKL. The CDR3 is CASSQAETAFYGYTF. The DNA for the CDR3 is TGCGCCAGCAGCCAAGCGGAGACAGCGTTCTATGGCTACACCTTC.

This clonotype was seen only a few times. This rearrangement joins TRBV12-3 or TRBV12-4 to TRBJ2-7; a possible D gene is TRBD2 (5 bases). CDR3 length equals 13 residues. Trimming removed 3 bases from V and 6 bases from J, with 12 bases in between. The CDR3: CASSFQSSPEQYF. CDR3 coding DNA: TGTGCCAGCAGTTTTCAGTCTAGCCCCGAGCAGTACTTC.

This clonotype was found a few times. The J gene is TRBJ1-2, the V gene TRBV28; D call uncertain. V lost 6 bases and J lost 4, with 9 bases in between. The CDR3 has 12 amino acids. Germline loops: CDR1 MDHEN, CDR2 SYDVKM. The CDR3 loop is CASSSTVYGYTF. CDR3 bases: TGTGCCAGCAGCTCCACGGTCTATGGCTACACCTTC.

In this sample, this clonotype turned up a few times. This sequence joins TRBV7-9 and TRBJ2-1; D may correspond to TRBD1 or TRBD2 (5 bases each). The CDR3 is made up of 18 amino acids. Germline V lookup: CDR1 SEHNR, CDR2 FQNEAQ (reference sequence). Trimming left V 0 bases short and J 1 base short, with 16 bases between. CDR3 nucleotide sequence: TGTGCCAGCAGCTTAGCCATAGGGACGTCTTCATCCTACAATGAGCAGTTCTTC. Its protein product is CASSLAIGTSSSYNEQFF.

The chain combines TRBV6-2 or TRBV6-3 with TRBJ2-5; the match to TRBD2 covers 7 bases. V shed 0 bases, J shed 5 bases, and the junction held 9 bases outside the gene matches. The CDR3 extends over 16 amino acids. Looked up from germline, CDR1 is MNHEY and CDR2 is SVGEGT. The CDR3 DNA reads as TGTGCCAGCAGTTACTCGTTTATTAGCGGGCTGGAGACCCAGTACTTC. Protein: CASSYSFISGLETQYF.

The genes are TRBV6-6 and TRBJ2-1; 13 nucleotides match TRBD2. CDR3 length equals 17 residues. Germline CDR1 and CDR2: MNHNY and SVGAGI (reference sequence). With V trimmed by 7 bases and J by 7 bases, 13 bases remained unmatched. CDR3 in DNA: TGTGCCAGCACCCTCGACGGGACTAGCGGGACTTCTAATGAGCAGTTCTTC. Translated, it gives CASTLDGTSGTSNEQFF.

This clonotype was seen more than once but under ten times. This chain uses TRBV20-1 with TRBJ2-7; 9 nucleotides match TRBD1. The germline V gene has CDR1 DFQATT and CDR2 SNEGSKA (reference sequence). V was clipped by 6 bases and J by 5 bases; unmatched bases: 11. This CDR3 comprises 14 residues. The CDR3 reads CSAPSRDRVHEQYF. The CDR3 nucleotides read TGCAGTGCCCCCTCCCGGGACAGGGTCCACGAGCAGTACTTC.

This clonotype was detected only a few times. The CDR3, as DNA: TGTGCCAGCAGCCTACGAGTAAGGACTAGCGGGGCGACCGGCACAGATACGCAGTATTTT. Translated, it gives CASSLRVRTSGATGTDTQYF. V and J are TRBV7-2 and TRBJ2-3, with TRBD2 matching 12 bases. The trim removed 5 bases at V and 1 base at J, leaving 16 bases unmatched. Germline CDR1 and CDR2: SGHTA and FQGNSA. The CDR3 loop spans 20 amino acids.

In its sample, this clonotype was seen a few times. The chain combines TRBV20-1 with TRBJ1-5, with unresolved D. This CDR3 spans 13 amino acids. V was shortened by 4 bases and J by 6 bases, with 13 bases between the two germline ends. Germline assignment: CDR1 DFQATT and CDR2 SNEGSKA (reference sequence). CDR3 sequence reads: CSAIGGVGQPQHF. CDR3 sequence (DNA): TGCAGTGCTATTGGCGGGGTGGGTCAGCCCCAGCATTTT.

This CDR3 is CASSIAGVGTDTQYF. CDR3 bases: TGTGCCAGCAGTATAGCGGGAGTGGGCACAGATACGCAGTATTTT. The chain uses TRBV6-5 and TRBJ2-3, with 9 positions matching TRBD2. CDR1 and CDR2 (germline): MNHEY, SVGAGI. Losses at the gene ends were 5 bases for V and 1 base for J; bases not matched to a gene: 4. The CDR3 is 15 amino acids.

The rearrangement joins TRBV5-1 to TRBJ1-2, with 10 bases identical to TRBD1. Germline CDR1 is SGHRS and CDR2 is YFSETQ. The trim removed 4 bases at V and 5 bases at J, leaving 14 bases unmatched. The CDR3 length is 17 residues. The CDR3 coding sequence is TGCGCCAGCAGCGCAGGGACAGGGGCGGCCGGAGGATATGGCTACACCTTC. Residues: CASSAGTGAAGGYGYTF.

In the case of this clonotype: A much larger clone lies a single base off, so this may be a read error. The chain is built from TRBV20-1 and TRBJ2-1; D is unresolved. There are 10 residues in the CDR3. Germline-derived CDR1 and CDR2 are DFQATT and SNEGSKA (reference sequence). CDR3 nucleotides: TGCAGTGCTAGCGACAATGGGCAGTTCTTC. It codes for CSASDNGQFF.